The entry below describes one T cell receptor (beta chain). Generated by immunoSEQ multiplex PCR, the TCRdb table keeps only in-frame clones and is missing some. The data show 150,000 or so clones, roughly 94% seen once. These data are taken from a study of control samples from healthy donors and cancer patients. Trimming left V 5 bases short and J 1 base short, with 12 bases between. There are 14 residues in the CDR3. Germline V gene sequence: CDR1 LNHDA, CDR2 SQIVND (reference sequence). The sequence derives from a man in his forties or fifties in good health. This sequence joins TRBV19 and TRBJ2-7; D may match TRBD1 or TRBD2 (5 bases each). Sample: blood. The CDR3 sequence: CASSRDARSYEQYF. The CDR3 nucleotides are TGTGCCAGTAGTCGGGACGCTCGATCCTACGAGCAGTACTTC. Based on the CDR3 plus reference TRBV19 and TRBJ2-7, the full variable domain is DGGITQSPKYLFRKEGQNVTLSCEQNLNHDAMYWYRQDPGQGLRLIYYSQIVNDFQKGDIAEGYSVSREKKESFPLTVTSAQKNPTAFYLCASSRDARSYEQYFGPGTRLTVT.